The T cell receptor (beta chain) described here comes from a study of blood T cell repertoires in COVID-19. Study background: In each case, the material was cDNA or gDNA derived from T cells, B-cell-depleted T cells, or PBMCs.

The CDR3 covers 13 residues. CDR1 and CDR2 from the germline V gene are MNHEY and SVGAGI. V shed 6 bases and J shed 4 bases, with 12 bases lying between them. The protocol was immunoSEQ multiplex PCR, while the TCRdb copy is restricted to in-frame clones and leaves out a portion. The table includes under 300,000 clones, more than 75% detected once. Individuals drawn from 24 US areas were about 18 to 90 years old. Cohort assignment relied on participant-reported clinical history. V and J are TRBV6-5 and TRBJ1-1; the D is unclear. Sequenced sample: PBMCs or T cells enriched from blood (not recorded which). The TCR sequence derives from an older woman in a cohort exposed to, infected with or recovered from COVID-19 (not recorded which). In DNA form, the CDR3 reads TGTGCCAGCAGGGAGGGAGGTGGCACTGAAGCTTTCTTT. Amino acid sequence: CASREGGGTEAFF.